These T cell receptor beta chains were read from a single sample in a study of blood T cells in healthy people across ages. Each CDR3 protein is one row after TCRdb ran MiXCR on the 5' RACE reads. The sample yields hundreds of thousands of distinct CDR3 sequences, about 42% seen once. Input material: blood. All receptors derive from a man aged 55-75 years in good health. Both conserved end residues are part of each CDR3. A D gene is named only where the DNA matches it firmly. Not every row has a clone size; where given, it reads once, few, many or a size class.

abundance	j_gene	d_gene	len	v_gene	CDR3aa	CDR3nt
.	TRBJ1-2	.	15	TRBV18	CASSPRGDANYGYTF	TGTGCCAGCTCACCACGGGGGGACGCCAACTATGGCTACACCTTC
.	TRBJ2-4	TRBD1	13	TRBV20-1	CSAWDRRSREQYF	TGCAGTGCCTGGGACAGGAGGTCACGTGAGCAGTACTTC
.	TRBJ2-5	.	13	TRBV10-3	CAIKGIERATQYF	TGTGCCATCAAGGGCATAGAGCGAGCGACCCAGTACTTC
.	TRBJ2-5	.	15	TRBV13	CASSLGLTSRETQYF	TGTGCCAGCAGCTTAGGTCTTACCTCCAGGGAGACCCAGTACTTC
few	TRBJ2-1	TRBD2	14	TRBV29-1	CSVEVEAGGRGQFF	TGCAGCGTTGAAGTGGAAGCGGGGGGGCGTGGGCAGTTCTTC
many	TRBJ2-7	.	14	TRBV5-1	CASSLGTVGYEQYF	TGCGCCAGCAGCTTGGGGACCGTAGGCTACGAGCAGTACTTC
.	TRBJ1-6	TRBD1	15	TRBV7-2	CASSLTGLYNSPLHF	TGTGCCAGCAGCTTGACAGGGTTGTATAATTCACCCCTCCACTTT
few	TRBJ1-2	.	15	TRBV27	CASSLYGLQNYGYTF	TGTGCCAGCAGTTTATATGGGCTACAAAACTATGGCTACACCTTC
.	TRBJ2-5	.	15	TRBV5-1	CASSSITGPQETQYF	TGCGCCAGCAGCTCAATTACAGGTCCCCAAGAGACCCAGTACTTC
.	TRBJ1-2	.	12	TRBV2	CALGQTNYGYTF	TGTGCCCTTGGACAGACTAACTATGGCTACACCTTC
.	TRBJ2-5	.	17	TRBV6-1	CASSEVAPWELQETQYF	TGTGCCAGCAGTGAAGTGGCTCCTTGGGAACTACAAGAGACCCAGTACTTC
.	TRBJ1-4	TRBD1	15	TRBV9	CASSARGGESEKLFF	TGCGCCAGCAGCGCCAGGGGGGGGGAGAGTGAAAAACTGTTTTTT
few	TRBJ2-4	TRBD2	16	TRBV7-2	CASSLGASGGPYIQYF	TGTGCCAGCAGCTTAGGGGCCAGCGGGGGGCCCTACATTCAGTACTTC
few	TRBJ2-3	.	16	TRBV7-2	CASSLGLAASTDTQYF	TGTGCCAGCAGCTTAGGTCTCGCAGCTAGCACAGATACGCAGTATTTT
.	TRBJ1-5	.	15	TRBV27	CASSSPDRINQPQHF	TGTGCCAGCAGTTCTCCAGACAGGATCAATCAGCCCCAGCATTTT
.	TRBJ2-5	.	11	TRBV5-1	CASSSLGRQYF	TGCGCCAGCAGCTCCCTGGGGAGACAGTACTTC
once	TRBJ1-1	TRBD1	14	TRBV7-9	CASSSRQGQPEAFF	TGTGCCAGCAGCTCGCGACAGGGGCAGCCTGAAGCTTTCTTT
many	TRBJ1-5	.	13	TRBV4-3	CASSQDPYQPQHF	TGCGCCAGCAGCCAAGATCCTTATCAGCCCCAGCATTTT
.	TRBJ2-3	.	14	TRBV20-1	CSARDLETKTTQYF	TGCAGTGCTAGAGATCTCGAAACCAAAACGACGCAGTATTTT
many	TRBJ2-5	.	17	TRBV7-8	CASSLRPGPPYQETQYF	TGTGCCAGCAGCTTAAGACCGGGACCCCCGTACCAAGAGACCCAGTACTTC
.	TRBJ2-1	.	16	TRBV6-2/TRBV6-3	CASRSLQEGNYNEQFF	TGTGCCAGCAGATCTCTTCAGGAGGGGAACTACAATGAGCAGTTCTTC
.	TRBJ2-7	.	11	TRBV6-5	CASRRMWEQYF	TGCGCCAGCAGACGGATGTGGGAGCAGTACTTC
.	TRBJ2-1	.	15	TRBV2	CASSEGGLINLEQFF	TGTGCCAGCAGTGAGGGCGGGCTCATCAACCTTGAGCAGTTCTTC
.	TRBJ2-7	.	11	TRBV20-1	CSARSSYEQYF	TGCAGTGCTAGATCTTCCTACGAGCAGTACTTC
.	TRBJ2-2	TRBD2	16	TRBV12-3/TRBV12-4	CASSGLAGGNTGELFF	TGTGCCAGCAGTGGGCTAGCGGGGGGTAACACCGGGGAGCTGTTTTTT
few	TRBJ1-2	.	14	TRBV28	CASSPLRGLVGYTF	TGTGCCAGCAGCCCACTCCGGGGGTTGGTAGGCTACACCTTC
.	TRBJ2-3	.	12	TRBV29-1	CSVASRGDTQYF	TGCAGCGTCGCCTCAAGGGGGGATACGCAGTATTTT
few	TRBJ2-1	TRBD2	20	TRBV7-9	CASSLGTGLAGGPGYNEQFF	TGTGCCAGCAGCTTGGGGACCGGACTAGCGGGGGGGCCTGGGTACAATGAGCAGTTCTTC
few	TRBJ1-2	.	15	TRBV29-1	CSVEDLNIRDYGYTF	TGCAGCGTTGAAGATCTTAATATCCGGGACTATGGCTACACCTTC
.	TRBJ1-1	TRBD1	16	TRBV6-5	CASSSGTGGRNTEAFF	TGTGCCAGCAGTTCCGGGACAGGGGGAAGGAACACTGAAGCTTTCTTT
.	TRBJ2-4	.	14	TRBV12-3/TRBV12-4	CASSFTGAKNIQYF	TGTGCCAGCAGTTTTACCGGAGCCAAAAACATTCAGTACTTC
few	TRBJ1-2	.	13	TRBV6-6	CASSTGFEYGYTF	TGTGCCAGTAGTACAGGTTTCGAGTATGGCTACACCTTC
once	TRBJ1-5	TRBD1	15	TRBV20-1	CSAREYPGQNQPQHF	TGCAGTGCTAGAGAATACCCGGGACAGAATCAGCCCCAGCATTTT
.	TRBJ2-7	TRBD2	15	TRBV9	CASSVGVTSEHKQYF	TGTGCCAGCAGCGTAGGCGTCACTAGCGAGCACAAGCAGTACTTC
.	TRBJ2-7	.	13	TRBV12-5	CASGLDTYYEQYF	TGTGCTAGTGGTTTGGATACATATTACGAGCAGTACTTC
.	TRBJ2-7	.	14	TRBV11-2	CASSQSDSPYEQYF	TGTGCCAGCAGCCAAAGCGACAGTCCCTACGAGCAGTACTTC
few	TRBJ1-1	.	11	TRBV5-1	CASKLVTEAFF	TGCGCCAGCAAGCTAGTCACTGAAGCTTTCTTT
.	TRBJ2-7	.	12	TRBV12-5	CASGRTVTEQYF	TGTGCTAGTGGAAGGACAGTTACCGAGCAGTACTTC
few	TRBJ2-7	.	15	TRBV27	CASSPTPWTVYEQYF	TGTGCCAGCAGTCCCACCCCTTGGACAGTCTACGAGCAGTACTTC
.	TRBJ2-1	TRBD2	14	TRBV5-1	CASSSTSGDDEQFF	TGCGCCAGCAGCTCGACTAGCGGGGATGATGAGCAGTTCTTC
few	TRBJ2-1	.	15	TRBV7-2	CASRRTGGLGNEQFF	TGTGCCAGCAGACGTACCGGGGGTTTGGGCAATGAGCAGTTCTTC
.	TRBJ2-3	.	15	TRBV20-1	CSARDAAISTDTQYF	TGCAGTGCTAGAGATGCGGCAATTAGCACAGATACGCAGTATTTT
few	TRBJ2-7	.	15	TRBV20-1	CSARDDTAVSYEQYF	TGCAGTGCTAGAGATGATACAGCTGTCTCCTACGAGCAGTACTTC
.	TRBJ2-3	.	14	TRBV24-1	CATGRASHPDTQYF	TGTGCCACCGGGCGAGCGTCCCATCCAGATACGCAGTATTTT
few	TRBJ2-2	TRBD2	15	TRBV4-3	CASSHSGRNTGELFF	TGCGCCAGCAGCCATAGCGGGAGGAACACCGGGGAGCTGTTTTTT
.	TRBJ1-1	.	13	TRBV25-1	CATSPPGGTEAFF	TGTGCCACCTCACCCCCGGGGGGCACTGAAGCTTTCTTT
.	TRBJ1-1	.	18	TRBV19	CASSIDFTLRTENTEAFF	TGTGCCAGTAGTATAGATTTTACGTTGAGGACGGAGAACACTGAAGCTTTCTTT